A single sample gave rise to the 31 T cell receptor beta chains below, sequenced in a study of T cell repertoires in cytomegalovirus infection. TCRdb reanalysed the reads using MiXCR and keeps one entry per CDR3 protein. The table includes roughly 200,000 distinct CDR3 sequences, roughly 9% detected once. Specimen: PBMCs. The receptors derive from a human donor in good health (CMV status not recorded). Some clones in this sample may be carry-over from other donors' samples.

This clonotype was recorded a few times. The chain has TRBV28 and TRBJ1-1; no firm D call. The CDR3 has 12 residues. CDR1 is MDHEN, CDR2 SYDVKM, per germline. The ends were cut back, 8 bases at V and 1 base at J, with 8 bases in the middle. The DNA of the CDR3 is TGTGCCAGCTCCAGGCAGAACACTGAAGCTTTCTTT. This encodes CASSRQNTEAFF.

Many counts were recorded for this clonotype. V is TRBV7-2 and J is TRBJ2-3, with no clear D. Trimming shortened V by 7 bases and J by 2 bases, and 10 bases separated the two germline ends. Per germline, CDR1 SGHTA and CDR2 FQGNSA. The CDR3 covers 13 residues. The CDR3 nucleotides are TGTGCCAGCACCCTTGGGTACACAGATACGCAGTATTTT. Translated, it gives CASTLGYTDTQYF.

There are many counts of this clonotype. The chain couples TRBV7-6 to TRBJ2-1; a possible D gene is TRBD2 (5 bases). CDR3 length: 17 residues. Germline loops: CDR1 SGHVS, CDR2 FNYEAQ. The V end lost 2 bases, the J end lost 6 bases, and 20 bases lay between the germline ends. CDR3 in amino acids: CASSLKFRTREVNEQFF. CDR3 bases: TGTGCCAGCAGCTTAAAGTTTCGGACTCGCGAAGTCAATGAGCAGTTCTTC.

The chain is built from TRBV20-1 and TRBJ2-1; D possibly corresponds to TRBD2 (5 bases). Per the germline V gene, CDR1 is DFQATT and CDR2 is SNEGSKA (reference sequence). The CDR3 spans 14 residues. V lost 5 bases, J lost 5 bases, and 16 bases lay in between. CDR3: CSASPGSWHNEQFF. DNA of the CDR3: TGCAGTGCTTCACCGGGGAGCTGGCACAATGAGCAGTTCTTC.

Note on this clonotype: A much larger clone lies a single base off, so this may be a read error. No conserved phenylalanine or tryptophan is present at the end of the CDR3, so a read error is the likely explanation. The chain employs TRBV20-1 and TRBJ1-4; D is undetermined. Germline V gives CDR1 DFQATT, CDR2 SNEGSKA (reference sequence). The CDR3 length is 16 residues. The V and J ends lost 4 bases and 5 bases respectively, with 20 bases between them. The CDR3 DNA sequence: TGCAGTGCTACCCCAATGACACCAGCCGTAAATGAAAAACTGTTTATT. It specifies CSATPMTPAVNEKLFI.

In this sample, this clonotype turned up many times. The chain combines TRBV2 with TRBJ2-7, with D possibly matching TRBD2 (6 bases). Germline CDR1 and CDR2: SNHLY and FYNNEI. Trimming took 7 bases from V and 0 from J, leaving 10 bases between them. The CDR3 is 13 residues long. DNA of the CDR3: TGTGCCAGCACAATAGCGGACTCCTACGAGCAGTACTTC. This translates into CASTIADSYEQYF.

This clonotype was seen many times. V usage is TRBV7-2 and J usage is TRBJ1-2, with D unresolved. V was trimmed by 1 base and J by 7 bases, leaving 10 bases between them. The CDR3 is 13 amino acids. CDR1 is SGHTA, CDR2 FQGNSA, per germline. CDR3 DNA: TGTGCCAGCAGCTTAGGACAAAGTTCTGGCTACACCTTC. Its protein is CASSLGQSSGYTF. Full variable domain (outside the CDR3, taken from reference TRBV7-2 and TRBJ1-2): GAGVSQSPSNKVTEKGKDVELRCDPISGHTALYWYRQSLGQGLEFLIYFQGNSAPDKSGLPSDRFSAERTGGSVSTLTIQRTQQEDSAVYLCASSLGQSSGYTFGSGTRLTVV.

Details on this clonotype: A much bigger clone sits one base away, suggesting this may be a read error. The chain uses TRBV6-2 or TRBV6-3 and TRBJ2-2; D may be TRBD1 or TRBD2 (5 bases each). The germline gives CDR1 MNHEY, CDR2 SVGEGT. This CDR3 region has 13 residues. In DNA form, the CDR3 reads TGTGCCAGCAGTTACCGGGGTACCGGGGCGCTGTTTTTT. Protein: CASSYRGTGALFF.

The chain recombines TRBV7-2 with TRBJ1-2; D might be TRBD1 (5 bases). This CDR3 is 15 amino acids long. Germline loops: CDR1 SGHTA, CDR2 FQGNSA. Between the trimmed V and J ends, which lost 5 bases and 4 bases, there was a span of 17 bases. CDR3 in DNA: TGTGCCAGCAGCGGCGACGCCTGGGGCCTCTATGGCTACACCTTC. It is translated as CASSGDAWGLYGYTF.

This clonotype showed up many times. The chain has TRBV6-2 or TRBV6-3 and TRBJ1-1, with D uncertain. The CDR3 is 14 amino acids. Germline-derived CDR1 and CDR2 are MNHEY and SVGEGT. V lost 6 bases and J lost 1, with 12 bases in between. The CDR3: CASSHVAGNTEAFF. Here the CDR3 DNA reads TGTGCCAGCAGCCACGTAGCAGGGAACACTGAAGCTTTCTTT.

Only one count was recorded for this clonotype. V is TRBV11-2 and J is TRBJ2-2; TRBD1 agrees at 9 bases. Germline V CDR1 and CDR2: SGHAT, FQNNGV. The CDR3 runs 15 residues. V was pared by 4 bases and J by 7 bases, with 7 bases of the junction left unmatched. The CDR3 DNA sequence: TGTGCCAGCAGCTCCGGGACAGGGTGGATCGGGGAGCTGTTTTTT. Protein: CASSSGTGWIGELFF.

Only a few counts were recorded for this clonotype. The chain links TRBV28 to TRBJ2-7, with D possibly matching TRBD2 (6 bases). The V and J ends lost 4 bases and 5 bases respectively, with 12 bases between them. CDR3 length equals 13 residues. In germline, CDR1 is MDHEN, CDR2 SYDVKM. The CDR3 reads CASSSGLKDEQYF. The CDR3 DNA follows: TGTGCCAGCAGTTCCGGACTAAAGGACGAGCAGTACTTC. The complete variable domain, with remaining parts taken from reference TRBV28 and TRBJ2-7, reads DVKVTQSSRYLVKRTGEKVFLECVQDMDHENMFWYRQDPGLGLRLIYFSYDVKMKEKGDIPEGYSVSREKKERFSLILESASTNQTSMYLCASSSGLKDEQYFGPGTRLTVT.

This clonotype was counted many times. The chain employs TRBV5-6 and TRBJ1-1, with D unclear. Trimming removed 0 bases at V and 1 base at J, with 13 bases between. CDR1 is SGHDT and CDR2 is YYEEEE in the germline V gene. This CDR3 has 16 amino acids. As DNA, the CDR3 is TGTGCCAGCAGCTTGGCCTACGGGAGGCGGAACACTGAAGCTTTCTTT. It yields the protein CASSLAYGRRNTEAFF.

This clonotype was picked up many times. The genes are TRBV30 and TRBJ1-1, with a possible D match to TRBD1 (6 bases). Germline V gene sequence: CDR1 GTSNPN, CDR2 SVGIG (reference sequence). V lost 2 bases to trimming and J lost 4 bases, with 8 bases between them. The CDR3 is made up of 12 amino acids. CDR3 residues: CAWSPQGTEAFF. CDR3 in DNA: TGTGCCTGGAGTCCACAGGGCACTGAAGCTTTCTTT.

This clonotype has more than one count but fewer than ten. The rearrangement links TRBV7-2 to TRBJ1-1; D perhaps matches TRBD1 (5 bases). The CDR3 runs 14 residues. Between the trimmed V and J ends, which lost 1 base and 5 bases, there was a span of 11 bases. Germline V gene sequence: CDR1 SGHTA, CDR2 FQGNSA. The CDR3 region has the DNA TGTGCCAGCAGCTTAGTACCGGGGGTGACTGAAGCTTTCTTT. Its protein product is CASSLVPGVTEAFF.

This clonotype was found many times. The gene calls are TRBV28 and TRBJ2-5; 7 nucleotides align to TRBD2. CDR1 and CDR2 (germline): MDHEN, SYDVKM. The CDR3 is made up of 13 amino acids. The V segment lost 5 bases and the J segment 1 base; nucleotides outside the gene matches: 1. CDR3 sequence reads: CASSSGAQETQYF. The DNA for the CDR3 is TGTGCCAGCAGTAGCGGGGCCCAAGAGACCCAGTACTTC.

This clonotype was detected many times. The V call is TRBV7-2, the J call TRBJ1-4; possible D gene TRBD1, 6 bases. The CDR3 extends over 16 amino acids. From germline, CDR1 is SGHTA and CDR2 FQGNSA. V was cut by 2 bases and J by 1 base, with 11 bases left in between. CDR3 sequence reads: CASSLWGAGTNEKLFF. In DNA form, the CDR3 reads TGTGCCAGCAGCTTATGGGGGGCGGGAACTAATGAAAAACTGTTTTTT. The full variable domain, in which reference TRBV7-2 and TRBJ1-4 provide the parts outside the CDR3, is GAGVSQSPSNKVTEKGKDVELRCDPISGHTALYWYRQSLGQGLEFLIYFQGNSAPDKSGLPSDRFSAERTGGSVSTLTIQRTQQEDSAVYLCASSLWGAGTNEKLFFGSGTQLSVL.

This clonotype was picked up many times. The chain combines TRBV7-9 with TRBJ1-4; D remains ambiguous. The V gene's germline CDR1 is SEHNR and CDR2 FQNEAQ (reference sequence). CDR3 length equals 14 residues. Trimming pared 5 bases from V and 2 bases from J, leaving 9 bases between. The CDR3 DNA reads TGTGCCAGCAGCCGTAGTGGTACTAATGAAAAACTGTTTTTT. Amino acids: CASSRSGTNEKLFF. The full variable domain, its missing parts supplied by reference TRBV7-9 and TRBJ1-4, is DTGVSQNPRHKITKRGQNVTFRCDPISEHNRLYWYRQTLGQGPEFLTYFQNEAQLEKSRLLSDRFSAERPKGSFSTLEIQRTEQGDSAMYLCASSRSGTNEKLFFGSGTQLSVL.

The chain is built from TRBV29-1 and TRBJ1-2; possible D gene TRBD1, 5 bases. CDR3 length equals 15 residues. The V gene's germline CDR1 is SQVTM and CDR2 ANQGSEA. Trimming removed 1 base from V and 6 bases from J, with 18 bases in between. The CDR3 nucleotides read TGCAGCGTTGAAGGTCGTGGGGACTTCAACAATGGCTACACCTTC. Protein product: CSVEGRGDFNNGYTF.

This clonotype was counted ten times or more. The chain carries TRBV14 and TRBJ2-1, with 9 bases that match TRBD1. Germline CDR1 and CDR2: SGHDN and FVKESK. V lost 2 bases and J lost 9; bases outside the gene matches: 8. CDR3 length: 15 residues. The CDR3 bases are TGTGCCAGCAGCCAACCGGGACAGGGCGTTCGTGAGCAGTTCTTC. Translation: CASSQPGQGVREQFF.

There are many counts of this clonotype. V and J are TRBV7-2 and TRBJ1-1, with 7 bases lining up with TRBD1. The CDR3 spans 14 residues. Germline V CDR1 and CDR2: SGHTA, FQGNSA. After removal of 5 bases from V and 0 bases from J, the junction contained 3 bases not matched to a gene. The CDR3 sequence is CASSRDSLNTEAFF. For the CDR3, the DNA is TGTGCCAGCAGCAGGGACAGCCTGAACACTGAAGCTTTCTTT. The whole variable domain, filled in from reference TRBV7-2 and TRBJ1-1, reads GAGVSQSPSNKVTEKGKDVELRCDPISGHTALYWYRQSLGQGLEFLIYFQGNSAPDKSGLPSDRFSAERTGGSVSTLTIQRTQQEDSAVYLCASSRDSLNTEAFFGQGTRLTVV.

This clonotype appeared a few times. This CDR3 reads CASSPNGTGYRGELFF. The CDR3 bases are TGCGCCAGCAGTCCCAACGGGACCGGCTACCGCGGGGAGCTGTTTTTT. The gene calls are TRBV23-1 and TRBJ2-2; D tentatively reads TRBD1 or TRBD2 (5 bases each). TRBV23-1 is identified as an open reading frame with a role that is uncertain. V lost 4 bases, J lost 7 bases, and 19 bases lay in between. The CDR3 loop spans 16 amino acids.

The sample holds many counts of this clonotype. The chain recombines TRBV7-2 with TRBJ1-3, with D hard to call. Trimming removed 1 base at V and 0 bases at J, with 13 bases between. The CDR3 totals 17 residues. Germline loops: CDR1 SGHTA, CDR2 FQGNSA. CDR3 amino acids: CASSLVGLGYSGNTIYF. The DNA of the CDR3 is TGTGCCAGCAGCTTAGTCGGGCTGGGATACTCTGGAAACACCATATATTTT.

This clonotype was picked up many times. This rearrangement joins TRBV7-2 to TRBJ2-1, with 8 bases identical to TRBD2. The length of the CDR3 is 16 residues. The V and J ends lost 5 bases and 5 bases, in that order; junction bases with no gene match: 11. Germline CDR1 reads SGHTA; CDR2 reads FQGNSA. For the CDR3, the DNA is TGTGCCAGCAGCCTAGTCGTAGCGGGATGGAACAATGAGCAGTTCTTC. Translated, it gives CASSLVVAGWNNEQFF.

In this sample, this clonotype turned up many times. The rearrangement uses TRBV7-9 and TRBJ1-5, with D perhaps matching TRBD1 (5 bases). The germline V gene encodes CDR1 SEHNR and CDR2 FQNEAQ (reference sequence). This CDR3 is 12 amino acids long. V lost 4 bases to trimming and J lost 6 bases, with 7 bases between them. For the CDR3, the DNA is TGTGCCAGCAGCTCGGACATTCAGCCCCAGCATTTT. Amino acids: CASSSDIQPQHF. Looking up the rest from reference TRBV7-9 and TRBJ1-5 gives the full variable domain: DTGVSQNPRHKITKRGQNVTFRCDPISEHNRLYWYRQTLGQGPEFLTYFQNEAQLEKSRLLSDRFSAERPKGSFSTLEIQRTEQGDSAMYLCASSSDIQPQHFGDGTRLSIL.

The rearrangement uses TRBV20-1 and TRBJ2-3; tentatively, D is TRBD2 (5 bases). The CDR3 is 13 amino acids. CDR1 is DFQATT and CDR2 is SNEGSKA in the germline V gene (reference sequence). Between the trimmed V and J ends, which lost 6 bases and 4 bases, there was a span of 14 bases. The CDR3 loop is CSAIGLPPDTQYF. CDR3 DNA sequence: TGCAGTGCCATCGGACTTCCACCAGATACGCAGTATTTT.

This clonotype was observed a few times. The junction and the germline gene differ at one end; a read error may be behind it. The chain is built from TRBV7-3 and TRBJ2-5, with D unclear. This CDR3 has 13 residues. Germline loops: CDR1 SGHTA, CDR2 FQGTGA. CDR3 amino acids: CANSLGAGETQYF. The CDR3 bases are TGTGCCAACAGCTTAGGAGCCGGAGAGACCCAGTACTTC.

This clonotype was detected only a few times. The chain combines TRBV5-1 with TRBJ2-5, with 9 bases lining up with TRBD1. This CDR3 has 16 amino acids. J gave up 4 bases and V 0 bases, and 7 bases lay outside the gene matches. In germline, CDR1 is SGHRS, CDR2 YFSETQ. The CDR3 sequence: CASSLAGQGLGETQYF. CDR3 nucleotide sequence: TGCGCCAGCAGCTTGGCCGGACAGGGGTTAGGAGAGACCCAGTACTTC. The variable domain in full, with the rest retrieved from reference TRBV5-1 and TRBJ2-5, is KAGVTQTPRYLIKTRGQQVTLSCSPISGHRSVSWYQQTPGQGLQFLFEYFSETQRNKGNFPGRFSGRQFSNSRSEMNVSTLELGDSALYLCASSLAGQGLGETQYFGPGTRLLVL.

This clonotype has a count of ten or more. The chain recombines TRBV19 with TRBJ2-7, with 7 bases aligning to TRBD2. This CDR3 comprises 13 residues. Germline V gene lookup returns CDR1 LNHDA and CDR2 SQIVND (reference sequence). After removal of 3 bases from V and 6 bases from J, the junction contained 5 bases not matched to a gene. This CDR3 is CASSIEGGGEQYF. The CDR3 DNA reads TGTGCCAGTAGTATCGAGGGCGGGGGCGAGCAGTACTTC.

A few counts support this clonotype. The chain combines TRBV6-5 with TRBJ2-2, with D possibly matching TRBD2 (5 bases). The CDR3 is 14 amino acids. V was trimmed by 2 bases and J by 6 bases, leaving 10 bases between them. In germline, CDR1 is MNHEY, CDR2 SVGAGI. The CDR3 reads CASSYLLVAGELFF. For the CDR3, the DNA is TGTGCCAGCAGTTACCTACTAGTCGCCGGGGAGCTGTTTTTT.

The V gene is TRBV15, the J gene TRBJ2-1; D gene uncertain. The V gene's germline CDR1 is LNHNV and CDR2 YYDKDF (reference sequence). Trimming shortened V by 2 bases and J by 10 bases, and 18 bases separated the two germline ends. CDR3 length equals 15 residues. The CDR3 region has the DNA TGTGCCACCAGCAGACCACCTACAACGTCCAGGGAGCAGTTCTTC. This translates into CATSRPPTTSREQFF.